The 21 T cell receptor beta chains below all came from one sample that was sequenced in a study of blood T cell repertoires in COVID-19 (dated by TCRdb to 2018 to 2021). The library relied on the immunoSEQ multiplex PCR assay. The table was pulled from immuneACCESS by TCRdb, which kept in-frame rearrangements only. Such tables lose some clones; where checked, under half of the loss comes from unresolved V genes, and the rest has no known cause. The sample yields 70,000 to 75,000 clones; roughly 85% were counted once. Of the sample, roughly 5.5% is held by the ten largest clones. The sequencing sample was made of peripheral blood. These receptors were obtained from a human donor in a cohort sampled during active COVID-19.

The chain uses TRBV7-3 and TRBJ2-5, with D unclear. CDR3 length: 13 amino acids. Germline CDR1 SGHTA, CDR2 FQGTGA. Trimming took off 1 base at V and 5 bases at J, with 8 bases between the two ends. The CDR3 loop is CASSLKRTETQYF. The CDR3 DNA follows: TGTGCCAGCAGCTTAAAGAGAACGGAGACCCAGTACTTC.

The chain links TRBV7-2 to TRBJ2-3, with 12 bases matching TRBD2. Germline CDR1 and CDR2: SGHTA and FQGNSA. The CDR3 is 19 residues long. The ends lost 5 bases at V and 7 bases at J; junction bases unmatched: 19. The CDR3: CASSPYPVASGRAKNTQYF. The CDR3 nucleotides are TGTGCCAGCAGCCCCTACCCCGTGGCTAGCGGGAGGGCCAAGAATACGCAGTATTTT.

This chain links TRBV5-1 with TRBJ2-3; D might be TRBD2 (5 bases). This CDR3 comprises 16 residues. The germline V gene has CDR1 SGHRS and CDR2 YFSETQ. The V end lost 0 bases, the J end lost 0 bases, and 11 bases lay between the germline ends. CDR3 sequence (DNA): TGCGCCAGCAGCTTGGCCGGGATGCCGAGCACAGATACGCAGTATTTT. It encodes CASSLAGMPSTDTQYF.

This clone was seen more than once but under ten times. The V and J genes are TRBV6-1 and TRBJ1-5, with D possibly TRBD1 on 6 matching bases. Germline V lookup: CDR1 MNHNS, CDR2 SASEGT. Deletions cut 3 bases from V and 1 base from J, with 13 bases between. CDR3 length: 16 amino acids. This chain's CDR3 is CASSEQGMGSNQPQHF. Written as DNA, the CDR3 is TGTGCCAGCAGTGAGCAGGGGATGGGGAGCAATCAGCCCCAGCATTTT.

The chain employs TRBV5-6 and TRBJ2-6, with TRBD1 matching over 10 bases. Looked up from germline, CDR1 is SGHDT and CDR2 is YYEEEE. Trimming at V came to 0 bases and at J to 0 bases, leaving 0 bases not matched to a gene. The CDR3 spans 17 residues. The CDR3 reads CASSLGTGGSGANVLTF. The CDR3 DNA is TGTGCCAGCAGCTTGGGGACAGGGGGCTCTGGGGCCAACGTCCTGACTTTC.

The rearrangement joins TRBV6-1 to TRBJ1-2; D not resolved. The CDR3 runs 14 residues. Germline CDR1 reads MNHNS; CDR2 reads SASEGT. V lost 2 bases to trimming and J lost 3 bases, with 10 bases between them. The CDR3 DNA sequence: TGTGCCAGCAGTGAAATAGGGCGGGACTATGGCTACACCTTC. It yields the protein CASSEIGRDYGYTF.

J is TRBJ2-5 and V is TRBV7-2; 7 bases line up with TRBD2. Germline V gives CDR1 SGHTA, CDR2 FQGNSA. With 5 bases clipped from V and 0 bases from J, the junction kept 15 bases outside the gene matches. CDR3 length: 18 amino acids. CDR3 DNA sequence: TGTGCCAGCAGCCAACATGGCCAACCCGGGGGGTACCAAGAGACCCAGTACTTC. Protein: CASSQHGQPGGYQETQYF.

Here the CDR3 DNA reads TGTGCCAGTAGGTTGTTCGGGTCTTTGAACACTGAAGCTTTCTTT. It codes for CASRLFGSLNTEAFF. This chain uses TRBV19 with TRBJ1-1; D gene unclear. This CDR3 is 15 amino acids long. Germline assignment: CDR1 LNHDA and CDR2 SQIVND (reference sequence). Trimming shortened V by 6 bases and J by 0 bases, and 14 bases separated the two germline ends.

The rearrangement joins TRBV11-3 to TRBJ2-1, with 8 bases fitting TRBD1. CDR3 length: 13 residues. Germline values: CDR1 SGHNT, CDR2 YENEEA. With 5 bases clipped from V and 7 bases from J, the junction kept 4 bases outside the gene matches. DNA of the CDR3: TGTGCCAGCAGCACCCGGACAGGGAATGAGCAGTTCTTC. This codes for CASSTRTGNEQFF.

The J gene is TRBJ1-6, the V gene TRBV27, with unresolved D. Germline lookup yields CDR1 MNHEY and CDR2 SMNVEV (reference sequence). The CDR3 spans 15 residues. Trimming cost V 7 bases and J 7 bases, with 17 bases left between them. For the CDR3, the DNA is TGTGCCAGCACCCCCGGCATAATCGGGAATTCACCCCTCCACTTT. This gives the protein CASTPGIIGNSPLHF.

This clone appeared a single time. This chain connects TRBV29-1 to TRBJ2-7; TRBD2 agrees at 9 bases. V lost 3 bases, J lost 3 bases, and 0 bases stayed unmatched. This CDR3 is 12 amino acids long. Germline V gene lookup returns CDR1 SQVTM and CDR2 ANQGSEA. CDR3 sequence: CSVDSGGYEQYF. The CDR3 DNA follows: TGCAGCGTTGATAGCGGGGGCTACGAGCAGTACTTC.

The rearrangement links TRBV7-2 to TRBJ2-7, with D unresolved. Germline V CDR1 and CDR2: SGHTA, FQGNSA. Trimming pared 5 bases from V and 0 bases from J, leaving 8 bases between. This CDR3 spans 13 amino acids. CDR3 nucleotide sequence: TGTGCCAGCAGCCCCCCCAGCTCCTACGAGCAGTACTTC. Translation: CASSPPSSYEQYF.

This chain links TRBV9 with TRBJ2-3; a weak D match, TRBD2 (6 bases). This CDR3 comprises 16 residues. V lost 2 bases and J lost 5, with 18 bases in between. Looked up from germline, CDR1 is SGDLS and CDR2 is YYNGEE. CDR3 sequence (DNA): TGTGCCAGCAGCGTCGGGACTTCTAGTAGTTTAGATACGCAGTATTTT. Amino acid sequence: CASSVGTSSSLDTQYF.

The chain recombines TRBV4-3 with TRBJ2-7; D possibly corresponds to TRBD1 (5 bases). V lost 0 bases and J 7 bases, leaving 13 bases between the germline ends. CDR1 is LGHNA and CDR2 is YSLEER in the germline V gene. This CDR3 has 14 residues. The CDR3 region has the DNA TGCGCCAGCAGCCAAGACCCCCAGGGTGGAGAGCAGTACTTC. Translated: CASSQDPQGGEQYF.

The rearrangement joins TRBV28 to TRBJ1-2, with TRBD1 matching over 12 bases. The V and J ends lost 5 bases and 5 bases, in that order; junction bases with no gene match: 6. CDR3 length: 15 amino acids. The germline V gene has CDR1 MDHEN and CDR2 SYDVKM. The CDR3, as DNA: TGTGCCAGCAGTGGGGACAGGGGGCGCCCTTATGGCTACACCTTC. Translating it yields CASSGDRGRPYGYTF.

The chain recombines TRBV12-3 or TRBV12-4 with TRBJ1-1, with D hard to call. The length of the CDR3 is 12 residues. Trimming removed 4 bases at V and 10 bases at J, with 13 bases between. The CDR3 loop reads CASSSIENRAFF. Here the CDR3 DNA reads TGTGCCAGCAGTTCGATCGAGAATAGAGCTTTCTTT.

This clone is a singleton in its sample. This chain links TRBV5-4 with TRBJ2-3; 8 bases line up with TRBD2. From germline, CDR1 is SGHNT and CDR2 YYREEE (reference sequence). CDR3 size: 16 residues. With V trimmed by 4 bases and J by 1 base, 8 bases remained unmatched. The CDR3 coding sequence is TGTGCCAGCAGCCGGGGACTAGGCGAGGGCACAGATACGCAGTATTTT. Translation gives CASSRGLGEGTDTQYF.

The chain couples TRBV6-5 to TRBJ2-5; 8 nucleotides agree with TRBD2. With 7 bases clipped from V and 3 bases from J, the junction kept 4 bases outside the gene matches. Germline-derived CDR1 and CDR2 are MNHEY and SVGAGI. This CDR3 has 13 residues. CDR3 in amino acids: CASTGGGKETQYF. The CDR3 bases are TGTGCCAGCACGGGCGGGGGGAAAGAGACCCAGTACTTC.

The sample holds a few counts of this clone. The chain is built from TRBV6-2 or TRBV6-3 and TRBJ2-7; TRBD2 agrees at 9 bases. Germline V CDR1 and CDR2: MNHEY, SVGEGT. The V segment lost 0 bases and the J segment 3 bases; nucleotides outside the gene matches: 9. The CDR3 sequence is 17 residues long. The CDR3, as DNA: TGTGCCAGCAGTTACTCGATCCTAGCGGGGACCCTCTACGAGCAGTACTTC. Encoded protein: CASSYSILAGTLYEQYF.

V is TRBV3-1 (or the pseudogene TRBV3-2) and J is TRBJ1-1; 7 nucleotides match TRBD1. The CDR3 is made up of 14 amino acids. Unmatched junction bases numbered 5, after V lost 2 bases and J lost 5 bases. Germline V CDR1 and CDR2: LGHDT, YNNKEL (reference sequence). The CDR3 DNA reads as TGTGCCAGCAGCCAACAGGACAGGAGGACTGAAGCTTTCTTT. Translating gives CASSQQDRRTEAFF.

The J gene is TRBJ2-7, the V gene TRBV7-9; D gene uncertain. Germline V gene lookup returns CDR1 SEHNR and CDR2 FQNEAQ (reference sequence). V was trimmed by 5 bases and J by 6 bases, leaving 14 bases between them. This CDR3 has 13 residues. DNA for the CDR3: TGTGCCAGCAGCCCGGGTCTCCTACCCGAGCAGTACTTC. Amino acid sequence: CASSPGLLPEQYF.